These T cell receptor beta chains were read from a single sample in a study of T cells expressing NK-cell markers. TCRdb reprocessed the 5' RACE reads and reports one entry per CDR3 protein, with no DNA. This repertoire includes around 470,000 distinct CDR3 sequences. The sample was blood T cells: a sorted CD56 or NKG2C T cell subset, CD4+ or CD8+ T cells, or bulk PBMC T cells (not recorded which). All receptors come from a woman between 50 and 59 years old in good health. The CDR3 runs from the conserved cysteine through the conserved F or W.

v_call	cdr3_length	j_call	cdr3_aa
TRBV7-9	15	TRBJ2-5	CASSLYQGYQETQYF
TRBV9	15	TRBJ2-1	CASSVGLAGFGEQFF
TRBV4-1	16	TRBJ2-4	CASSLRLGQGENIQYF
TRBV7-2	15	TRBJ2-1	CASSLAVGISGEQFF
TRBV4-2	17	TRBJ2-2	CASSQPSAGGPSGELFF
TRBV18	13	TRBJ2-7	CASSPPSLAGEYF
TRBV13	17	TRBJ2-5	CASSRPGTGGPRGTQYF
TRBV11-2	14	TRBJ1-2	CASSLGRVAYGYTF
TRBV4-1	14	TRBJ2-5	CASSLLSQQETQYF
TRBV18	17	TRBJ2-1	CASSLRALEGGYNEQFF
TRBV5-5	16	TRBJ1-1	CASSLFRAASNTEAFF
TRBV5-1	16	TRBJ2-1	CASTPLDPSSYNEQFF
TRBV29-1	12	TRBJ1-2	CTGGHTNYGYTF
TRBV7-9	15	TRBJ1-4	CASSPNRGLKEKLFF
TRBV5-1	18	TRBJ2-7	CASSFLWTSGGDSYEQYF
TRBV20-1	15	TRBJ2-1	CSARVWATPNNEQFF
TRBV2	16	TRBJ2-1	CASSEAGDEGYNEQFF
TRBV12-3/TRBV12-4	15	TRBJ2-3	CASRRPGLVLDTQYF
TRBV12-3/TRBV12-4	13	TRBJ1-2	CASSLYRGDGYTF
TRBV11-1	13	TRBJ2-1	CASSLGQGHEQFF
TRBV10-3	13	TRBJ1-2	CAISEIQGDGYTF
TRBV29-1	12	TRBJ2-7	CSVSRSLGEQYF
TRBV30	13	TRBJ2-2	CAYLRFSGGELFF
TRBV11-1	15	TRBJ2-7	CASRRTSGNSYEQYF
TRBV9	16	TRBJ2-1	CASTHRGRGSYNEQFF
TRBV2	12	TRBJ2-4	CASGGGVGSQYF
TRBV7-6	15	TRBJ2-5	CASSLEGLAPETQYF
TRBV6-5	14	TRBJ1-3	CARHRATSGNTIYF
TRBV20-1	13	TRBJ1-6	CSANTGSNSPLHF
TRBV2	15	TRBJ2-7	CASTGLAVASYEQYF
TRBV11-2	16	TRBJ2-3	CASSSVTSGIWDTQYF
TRBV5-1	17	TRBJ2-2	CASSLASAGRSTGELFF
TRBV5-1	14	TRBJ2-2	CASSLDGRPGELFF
TRBV20-1	13	TRBJ1-1	CSARQTGIWEAFF